Sequencing of this T cell receptor beta chain was carried out in a study of CD8+ T cells in alopecia areata. After isolation, RNA underwent reverse transcription to generate cDNA as the sequencing template. Sequenced by immunoSEQ multiplex PCR; TCRdb stores in-frame clones only, minus some. The sample holds over 150,000 clones; approximately 53% are singletons and the top ten take 10% to 12%. General observations from the study: TCR sharing was clearer in mice than between patients, perhaps partly owing to patient HLA diversity. On tofacitinib, scalp and blood still held many of the expanded lesional clones. Normal skin's resident alphabeta T cells are also sequenced in scalp samples.

Stated treatment: oral pan-JAK inhibitor, 5-10 mg twice daily. With regard to this clone: What it binds is unknown.

Sequenced here: CD8+ T cells sorted from blood, sampled at week 24, from a patient treated with tofacitinib. This TCR came from a human donor with alopecia areata.

For the CDR3, the DNA is TGTGCCAGCAGCGCCTCAGGGGAGGGCTATGGCTACACCTTC. Its translation: CASSASGEGYGYTF. The chain combines TRBV9 with TRBJ1-2, with D maybe TRBD1 (6 bases). The CDR3 has 14 amino acids. V dropped 3 bases and J dropped 4 bases, with 13 bases sitting between them. Germline CDR1 SGDLS, CDR2 YYNGEE.